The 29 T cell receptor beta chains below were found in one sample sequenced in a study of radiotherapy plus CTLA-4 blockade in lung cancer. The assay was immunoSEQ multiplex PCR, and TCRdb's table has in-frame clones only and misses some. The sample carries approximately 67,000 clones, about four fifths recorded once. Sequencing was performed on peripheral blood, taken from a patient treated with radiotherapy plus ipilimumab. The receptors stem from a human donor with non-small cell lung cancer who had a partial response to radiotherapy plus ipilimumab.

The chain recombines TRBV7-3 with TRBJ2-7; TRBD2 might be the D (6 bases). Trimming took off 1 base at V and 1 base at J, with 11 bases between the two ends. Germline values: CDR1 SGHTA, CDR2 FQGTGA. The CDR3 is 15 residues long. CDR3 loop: CASSLNVGGSYEQYF. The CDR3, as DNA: TGTGCCAGCAGCTTAAACGTCGGGGGATCCTACGAGCAGTACTTC. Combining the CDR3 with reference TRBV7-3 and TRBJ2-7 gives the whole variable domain GAGVSQTPSNKVTEKGKYVELRCDPISGHTALYWYRQSLGQGPEFLIYFQGTGAADDSGLPNDRFFAVRPEGSVSTLKIQRTERGDSAVYLCASSLNVGGSYEQYFGPGTRLTVT.

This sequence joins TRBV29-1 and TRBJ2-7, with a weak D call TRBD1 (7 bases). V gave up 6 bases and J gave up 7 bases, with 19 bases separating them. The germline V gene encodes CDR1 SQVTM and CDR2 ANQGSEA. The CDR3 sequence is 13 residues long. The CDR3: CSVEGAGREEQYF. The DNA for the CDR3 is TGCAGCGTGGAGGGGGCCGGAAGGGAAGAGCAGTACTTC.

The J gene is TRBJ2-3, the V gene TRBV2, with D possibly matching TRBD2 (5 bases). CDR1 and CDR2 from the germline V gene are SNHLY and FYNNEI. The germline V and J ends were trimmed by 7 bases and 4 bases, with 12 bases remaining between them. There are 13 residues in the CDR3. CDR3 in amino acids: CASMRELPDTQYF. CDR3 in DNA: TGTGCCAGCATGAGGGAGCTGCCAGATACGCAGTATTTT.

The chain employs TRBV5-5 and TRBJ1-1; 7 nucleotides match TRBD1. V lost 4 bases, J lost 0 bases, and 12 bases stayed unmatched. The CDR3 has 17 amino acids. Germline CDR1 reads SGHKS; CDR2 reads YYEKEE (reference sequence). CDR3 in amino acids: CASSPGTVGGMNTEAFF. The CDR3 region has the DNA TGTGCCAGCAGCCCAGGGACAGTCGGAGGCATGAACACTGAAGCTTTCTTT.

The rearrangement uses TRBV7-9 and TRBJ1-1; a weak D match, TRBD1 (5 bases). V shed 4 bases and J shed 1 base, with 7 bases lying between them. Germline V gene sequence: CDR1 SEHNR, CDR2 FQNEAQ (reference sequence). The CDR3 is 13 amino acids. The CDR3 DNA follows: TGTGCCAGCAGCTGGGGGGGGAACACTGAAGCTTTCTTT. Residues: CASSWGGNTEAFF. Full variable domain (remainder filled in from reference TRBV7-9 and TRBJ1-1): DTGVSQNPRHKITKRGQNVTFRCDPISEHNRLYWYRQTLGQGPEFLTYFQNEAQLEKSRLLSDRFSAERPKGSFSTLEIQRTEQGDSAMYLCASSWGGNTEAFFGQGTRLTVV.

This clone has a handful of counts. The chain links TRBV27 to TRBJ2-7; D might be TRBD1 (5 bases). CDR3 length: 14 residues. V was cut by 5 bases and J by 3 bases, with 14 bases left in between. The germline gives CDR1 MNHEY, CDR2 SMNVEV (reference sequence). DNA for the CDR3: TGTGCCAGCAGTAGACCCGGACACAACTACGAGCAGTACTTC. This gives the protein CASSRPGHNYEQYF.

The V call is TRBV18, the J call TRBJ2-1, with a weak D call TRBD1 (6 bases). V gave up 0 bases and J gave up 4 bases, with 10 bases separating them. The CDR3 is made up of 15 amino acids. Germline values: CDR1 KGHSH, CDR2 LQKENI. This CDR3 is CASSPPPTGYNEQFF. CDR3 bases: TGTGCCAGCTCACCACCCCCTACAGGGTACAATGAGCAGTTCTTC.

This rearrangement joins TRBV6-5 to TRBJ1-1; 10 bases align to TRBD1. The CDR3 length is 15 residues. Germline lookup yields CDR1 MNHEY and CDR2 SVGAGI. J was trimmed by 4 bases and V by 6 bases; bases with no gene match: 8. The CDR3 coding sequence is TGTGCCAGCAGACCGGGACAGGGGTGGGGCACTGAAGCTTTCTTT. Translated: CASRPGQGWGTEAFF.

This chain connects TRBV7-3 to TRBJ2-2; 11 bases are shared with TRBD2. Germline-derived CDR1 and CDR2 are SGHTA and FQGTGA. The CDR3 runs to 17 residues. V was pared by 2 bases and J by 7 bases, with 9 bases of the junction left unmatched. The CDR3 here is CASSLLTSGTRGGELFF. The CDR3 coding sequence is TGTGCCAGCAGCTTATTGACTAGCGGGACGCGGGGCGGGGAGCTGTTTTTT.

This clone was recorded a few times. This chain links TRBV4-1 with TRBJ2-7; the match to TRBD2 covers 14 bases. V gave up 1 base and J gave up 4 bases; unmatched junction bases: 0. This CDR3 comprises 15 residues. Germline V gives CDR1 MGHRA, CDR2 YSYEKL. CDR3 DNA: TGCGCCAGCAGCCAAGGGACTAGCGGGGGGTACGAGCAGTACTTC. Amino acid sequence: CASSQGTSGGYEQYF.

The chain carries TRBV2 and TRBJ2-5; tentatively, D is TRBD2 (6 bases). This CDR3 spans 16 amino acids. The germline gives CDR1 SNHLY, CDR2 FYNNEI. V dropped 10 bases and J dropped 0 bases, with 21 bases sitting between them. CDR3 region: CATNRGIAAYQETQYF. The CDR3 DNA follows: TGTGCCACCAATCGAGGGATAGCGGCCTACCAAGAGACCCAGTACTTC.

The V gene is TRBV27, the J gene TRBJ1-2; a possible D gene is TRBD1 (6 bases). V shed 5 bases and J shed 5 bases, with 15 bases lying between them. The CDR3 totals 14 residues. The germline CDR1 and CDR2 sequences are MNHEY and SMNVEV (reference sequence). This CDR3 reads CASSPRDTKYGYTF. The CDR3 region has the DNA TGTGCCAGCAGTCCACGGGACACAAAATATGGCTACACCTTC.

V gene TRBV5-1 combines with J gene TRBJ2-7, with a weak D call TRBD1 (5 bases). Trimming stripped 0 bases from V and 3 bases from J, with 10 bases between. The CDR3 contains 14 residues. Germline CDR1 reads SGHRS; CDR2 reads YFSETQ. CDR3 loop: CASSLGPGRYEQYF. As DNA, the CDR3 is TGCGCCAGCAGCTTGGGCCCAGGGCGCTACGAGCAGTACTTC.

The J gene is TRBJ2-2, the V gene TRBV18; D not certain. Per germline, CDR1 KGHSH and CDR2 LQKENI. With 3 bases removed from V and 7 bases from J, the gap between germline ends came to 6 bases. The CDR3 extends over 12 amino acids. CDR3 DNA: TGTGCCAGCTCACCTTATATCGGGGAGCTGTTTTTT. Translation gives CASSPYIGELFF.

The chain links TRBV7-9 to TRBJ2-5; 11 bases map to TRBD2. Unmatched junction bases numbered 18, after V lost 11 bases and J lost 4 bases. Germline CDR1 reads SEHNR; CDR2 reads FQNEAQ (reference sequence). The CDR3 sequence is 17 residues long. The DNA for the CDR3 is TGTGCCGGACGACCCAATCTTAGCGGGAGGGGCGGAGAGACCCAGTACTTC. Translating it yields CAGRPNLSGRGGETQYF.

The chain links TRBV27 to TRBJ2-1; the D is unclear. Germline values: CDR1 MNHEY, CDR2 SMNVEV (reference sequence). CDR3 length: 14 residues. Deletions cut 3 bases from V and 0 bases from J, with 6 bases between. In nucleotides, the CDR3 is TGTGCCAGCAGTTTTGAGCGCTCCTACAATGAGCAGTTCTTC. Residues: CASSFERSYNEQFF.

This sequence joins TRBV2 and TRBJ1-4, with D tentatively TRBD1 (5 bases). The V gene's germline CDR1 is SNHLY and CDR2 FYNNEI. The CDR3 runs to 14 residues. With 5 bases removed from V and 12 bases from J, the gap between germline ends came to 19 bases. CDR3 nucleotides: TGTGCCAGCAGTCGGAGGGGCCCCGGCCAAGAACTGTTTTTT. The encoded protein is CASSRRGPGQELFF. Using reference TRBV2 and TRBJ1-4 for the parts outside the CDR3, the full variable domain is EPEVTQTPSHQVTQMGQEVILRCVPISNHLYFYWYRQILGQKVEFLVSFYNNEISEKSEIFDDQFSVERPDGSNFTLKIRSTKLEDSAMYFCASSRRGPGQELFFGSGTQLSVL.

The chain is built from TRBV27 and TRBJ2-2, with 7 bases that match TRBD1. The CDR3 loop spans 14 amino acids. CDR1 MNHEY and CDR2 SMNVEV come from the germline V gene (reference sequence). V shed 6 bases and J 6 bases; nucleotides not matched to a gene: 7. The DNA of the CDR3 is TGTGCCAGCAGAGTAGTAACAGGGGCCGGGGAGCTGTTTTTT. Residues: CASRVVTGAGELFF.

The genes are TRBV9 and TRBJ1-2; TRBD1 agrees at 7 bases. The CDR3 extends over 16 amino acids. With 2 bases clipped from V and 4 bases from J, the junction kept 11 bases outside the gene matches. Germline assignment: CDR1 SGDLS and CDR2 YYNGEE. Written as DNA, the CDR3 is TGTGCCAGCAGCGTGAACCCCTCAGGGACAGCCTATGGCTACACCTTC. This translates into CASSVNPSGTAYGYTF.

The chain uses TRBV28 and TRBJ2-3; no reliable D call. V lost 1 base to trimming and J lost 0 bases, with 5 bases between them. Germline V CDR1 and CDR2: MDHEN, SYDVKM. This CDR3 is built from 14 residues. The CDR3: CASSLSQSTDTQYF. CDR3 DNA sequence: TGTGCCAGCAGTTTATCTCAGAGCACAGATACGCAGTATTTT. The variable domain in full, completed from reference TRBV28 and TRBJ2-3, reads DVKVTQSSRYLVKRTGEKVFLECVQDMDHENMFWYRQDPGLGLRLIYFSYDVKMKEKGDIPEGYSVSREKKERFSLILESASTNQTSMYLCASSLSQSTDTQYFGPGTRLTVL.

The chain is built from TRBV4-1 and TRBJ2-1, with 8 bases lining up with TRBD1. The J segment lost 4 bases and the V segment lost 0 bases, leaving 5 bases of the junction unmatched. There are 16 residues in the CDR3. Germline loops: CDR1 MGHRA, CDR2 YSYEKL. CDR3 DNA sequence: TGCGCCAGCAGCCAAGATATGGGACAGGCTTACAATGAGCAGTTCTTC. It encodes CASSQDMGQAYNEQFF.

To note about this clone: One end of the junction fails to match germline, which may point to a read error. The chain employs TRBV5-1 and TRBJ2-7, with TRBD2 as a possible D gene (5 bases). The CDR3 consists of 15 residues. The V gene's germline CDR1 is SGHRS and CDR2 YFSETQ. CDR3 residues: CASSLVSQTTYEQCF. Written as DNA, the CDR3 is TGCGCCAGCAGCTTGGTCTCCCAGACTACTTACGAGCAGTGCTTC.

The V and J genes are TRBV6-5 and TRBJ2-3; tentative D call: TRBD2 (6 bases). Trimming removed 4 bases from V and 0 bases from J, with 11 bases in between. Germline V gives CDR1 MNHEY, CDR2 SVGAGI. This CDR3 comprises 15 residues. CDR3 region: CASSSPSASTDTQYF. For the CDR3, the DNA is TGTGCCAGCAGTTCCCCTAGCGCCAGCACAGATACGCAGTATTTT.

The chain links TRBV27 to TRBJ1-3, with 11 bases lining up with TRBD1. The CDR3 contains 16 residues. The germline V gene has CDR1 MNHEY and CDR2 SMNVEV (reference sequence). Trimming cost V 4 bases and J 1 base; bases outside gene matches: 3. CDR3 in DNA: TGTGCCAGCAGTTCAGGGACAGGGGGATCTGGAAACACCATATATTTT. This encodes CASSSGTGGSGNTIYF.

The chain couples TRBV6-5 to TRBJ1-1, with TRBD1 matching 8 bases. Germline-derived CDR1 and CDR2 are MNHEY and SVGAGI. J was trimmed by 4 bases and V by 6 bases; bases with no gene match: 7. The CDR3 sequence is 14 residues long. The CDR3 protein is CASSTGGSGTEAFF. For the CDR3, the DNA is TGTGCCAGCAGCACAGGGGGATCGGGCACTGAAGCTTTCTTT.

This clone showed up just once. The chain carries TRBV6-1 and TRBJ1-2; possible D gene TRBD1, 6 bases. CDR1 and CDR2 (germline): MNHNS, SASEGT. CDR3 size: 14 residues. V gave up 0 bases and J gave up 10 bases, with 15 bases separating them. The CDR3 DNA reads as TGTGCCAGCAGTGAAGCGGGGGCGGACTTTGACTACACCTTC. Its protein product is CASSEAGADFDYTF.

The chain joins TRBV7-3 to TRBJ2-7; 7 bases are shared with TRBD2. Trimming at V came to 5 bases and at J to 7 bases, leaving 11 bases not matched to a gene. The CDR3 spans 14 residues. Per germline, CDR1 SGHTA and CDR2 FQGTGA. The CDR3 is CASSPGLPPREQYF. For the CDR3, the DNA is TGTGCCAGCAGCCCGGGACTACCGCCTAGGGAGCAGTACTTC.

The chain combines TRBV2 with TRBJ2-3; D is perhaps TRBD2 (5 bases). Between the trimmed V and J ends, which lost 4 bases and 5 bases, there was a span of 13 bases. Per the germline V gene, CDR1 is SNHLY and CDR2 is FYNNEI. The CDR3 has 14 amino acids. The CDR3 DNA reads TGTGCCAGCAGTGTGCTCCCCGAGGGAGATACGCAGTATTTT. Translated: CASSVLPEGDTQYF.

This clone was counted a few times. The chain's CDR3 is CASSLRGGFGNTIYF. The CDR3 DNA sequence: TGTGCCAGCAGCTTAAGGGGGGGCTTTGGAAACACCATATATTTT. This chain links TRBV7-9 with TRBJ1-3; weak D call: TRBD1 (6 bases). Deletions cut 2 bases from V and 3 bases from J, with 11 bases between. This CDR3 comprises 15 residues. The germline gives CDR1 SEHNR, CDR2 FQNEAQ (reference sequence).